One sample yielded the 3 T cell receptor beta chains listed below, sequenced in a study of cytomegalovirus exposure and HLA in healthy donors. This PCR relied on a set of 60 Vbeta primers and 13 Jbeta primers. Only in-frame clones appear in the TCRdb table, and some are missing; sequencing was by immunoSEQ multiplex PCR. The sample lists approximately 150,000 clones; 70% to 90% were seen once. Sequenced: PBMCs. Receptors originate from a woman aged 40 to 50 in good health and CMV-seropositive.

This chain joins TRBV9 and TRBJ2-3; TRBD2 might be the D (5 bases). The CDR3 consists of 16 residues. With 3 bases removed from V and 0 bases from J, the gap between germline ends came to 14 bases. Germline CDR1 is SGDLS and CDR2 is YYNGEE. CDR3 DNA sequence: TGTGCCAGCAGCGGCCTAGCCACCGCTAGCACAGATACGCAGTATTTT. It encodes CASSGLATASTDTQYF.

The chain uses TRBV11-2 and TRBJ2-2; 9 bases match TRBD1. CDR3 length: 16 residues. The trim removed 3 bases at V and 4 bases at J, leaving 6 bases unmatched. Germline CDR1 SGHAT, CDR2 FQNNGV. The CDR3 nucleotides are TGTGCCAGCAGCTTCACGGGACAGGGAGGCACCGGGGAGCTGTTTTTT. This encodes CASSFTGQGGTGELFF.

This sequence joins TRBV30 and TRBJ2-7; 9 nucleotides align to TRBD2. The germline gives CDR1 GTSNPN, CDR2 SVGIG (reference sequence). The CDR3 contains 14 residues. Trimming removed 1 base from V and 3 bases from J; junction bases left unmatched: 4. The CDR3 DNA reads as TGTGCCTGGAGTGGGCTAGCGGGAAACTACGAGCAGTACTTC. Amino acid sequence: CAWSGLAGNYEQYF.